This TCR beta chain was observed in a study of early T cells in non-severe SARS-CoV-2 infection listed by TCRdb under 2021. With respect to the entire study: Because TCR sequencing was done on bulk RNA from unsorted whole blood, the alpha and beta chains could not be paired.

Broader findings and caveats from the paper: VDJdb matching was skewed toward anti-spike CD8 responses, so virus-specific expansions were likely underestimated and private and CD4 specificities were missed.

This clonotype was detected ten times or more. Its antigen is not yet known. Per-base quality was not reported, and no clone a single base away is much larger than it. The receptor library was made with 5' RACE. TCRdb records NextSeq 500 as the sequencer. Unique molecular identifiers were attached to individual cDNA molecules in the TCR library protocol so that sequencing error and PCR bias could be corrected. Both TCR alpha and beta chains were sequenced, and tight co-correlation was observed between alpha and beta sequence abundances in each sample. In the paper's pipeline: V gene, J gene and CDR3 annotation of TCR sequences was performed with Decombinator V4. Expanded TCRs were defined as changing significantly between any two time points under a Poisson model with p below 0.0001. TCR abundances were normalised to the total number of TCRs sequenced per sample and were expressed as counts per million. VDJdb, accessed 1 November 2021, was searched for CMV, EBV and SARS-CoV-2 annotated TCRs, excluding TCRs annotated for multiple antigens. Using fastp trimming at Q25 and MiXCR clonotype assembly, TCRdb reanalyzed the public sequencing data and kept in-frame beta chains. Rows are combined by CDR3 protein, so each entry shows the most common genes and DNA. It is TCRdb's table, rather than the study itself, that gives the V and J calls and clone size. A total of about 36,000 distinct CDR3 sequences appear in this sample, approximately 9.9% of them only once. The ten largest make up 12% of the sample.

Set within a cohort of healthcare workers in London, UK, this nested case-control study involved weekly PCR testing of nasopharyngeal swabs along with blood sampling. Between 23 and 31 March 2020, the week of the UK lockdown, healthcare workers were enrolled and then followed up weekly for as long as 16 weeks. Sequencing used whole blood. The TCR was taken from an adult who was a healthcare worker with PCR-confirmed SARS-CoV-2 infection or an uninfected control (not recorded which).

The CDR3 reads CATLGQVNTGELFF. At the DNA level, the sequence is TGTGCCACCTTGGGACAGGTGAACACCGGGGAGCTGTTTTTT. The rearranged chain carries TRBV6-6 and TRBJ2-2; TRBD1 lines up with 8 middle nucleotides. The CDR3, from cysteine to phenylalanine, totals 14 residues. Here the CDR3 DNA is all that survives: 42 bases in frame from base 1. The germline V gene encodes CDR1 MNHNY and CDR2 SVGAGI (reference sequence). The junction shows trimming of 10 bases on V and 1 base on J, and the gene matches do not reach 5 bases of it.